These 8 T cell receptor beta chains were all obtained from the same sample, sequenced in a study of Ad26.COV2.S vaccination and SARS-CoV-2 variants. The assay was immunoSEQ multiplex PCR, and TCRdb's table has in-frame clones only and misses some. The data contain approximately 300,000 clones, around four fifths of them singletons. The sample's treatment: around 19 received Ad26.COV2.S at low or high dose, single or two shots; several received placebo; per-sample allocation not given. Sampling took place 63 days after the first vaccine or placebo injection. Sequencing was performed on peripheral blood, taken in a trial of Ad26.COV2.S vaccine versus placebo. The receptors shown here come from a person between 18 and 65 years old who received the Ad26.COV2.S COVID-19 vaccine or a placebo.

The chain couples TRBV9 to TRBJ2-7; D perhaps matches TRBD2 (5 bases). The germline V gene has CDR1 SGDLS and CDR2 YYNGEE. Trimming shortened V by 4 bases and J by 3 bases, and 11 bases separated the two germline ends. The CDR3 sequence is 13 residues long. The CDR3 DNA is TGTGCCAGCAGCCTAGCCGGGAACTACGAGCAGTACTTC. Its translation: CASSLAGNYEQYF.

This chain links TRBV2 with TRBJ1-4, with D uncertain. The CDR3 length is 14 residues. CDR1 is SNHLY, CDR2 FYNNEI, per germline. V was cut by 6 bases and J by 8 bases, with 16 bases left in between. The CDR3 region has the DNA TGTGCCAGCAGGACTGACAATTCCGAAGAAAAACTGTTTTTT. Its translation is CASRTDNSEEKLFF.

V usage is TRBV28 and J usage is TRBJ1-2; 12 nucleotides match TRBD1. V shed 4 bases, J shed 5 bases, and the junction held 8 bases outside the gene matches. This CDR3 is 16 amino acids long. Germline V gene lookup returns CDR1 MDHEN and CDR2 SYDVKM. CDR3 DNA sequence: TGTGCCAGCAGTTCCCCGGGACAGGGGGCCGGGTATGGCTACACCTTC. It is translated as CASSSPGQGAGYGYTF.

The V gene is TRBV28, the J gene TRBJ2-1; a possible D gene is TRBD1 (6 bases). CDR3 length equals 15 residues. V lost 6 bases and J 0 bases, leaving 12 bases between the germline ends. CDR1 is MDHEN, CDR2 SYDVKM, per germline. CDR3 protein: CASRQHRVSYNEQFF. The DNA for the CDR3 is TGTGCCAGCAGGCAGCACAGGGTCTCCTACAATGAGCAGTTCTTC.

The gene calls are TRBV5-1 and TRBJ2-1; TRBD1 matches 9 bases. Trimming cost V 4 bases and J 3 bases; bases outside gene matches: 8. This CDR3 has 16 amino acids. Germline CDR1 SGHRS, CDR2 YFSETQ. CDR3 bases: TGCGCCAGCAGCCTTGGACAGGGGAACCTCTACAATGAGCAGTTCTTC. Translation gives CASSLGQGNLYNEQFF.

The rearrangement joins TRBV5-6 to TRBJ2-2, with no clear D. CDR3 length equals 13 residues. The V end lost 0 bases, the J end lost 7 bases, and 7 bases lay between the germline ends. CDR1 and CDR2 from the germline V gene are SGHDT and YYEEEE. The CDR3: CASSLGIIGELFF. In DNA, the CDR3 is TGTGCCAGCAGCTTGGGCATAATCGGGGAGCTGTTTTTT.

The chain has TRBV7-2 and TRBJ2-7; D is possibly TRBD2 (5 bases). The CDR3 extends over 16 amino acids. V shed 2 bases and J shed 0 bases, with 14 bases lying between them. Germline-derived CDR1 and CDR2 are SGHTA and FQGNSA. CDR3 protein: CASSLKVLASSYEQYF. The CDR3 DNA reads TGTGCCAGCAGCTTAAAGGTATTAGCGAGCTCCTACGAGCAGTACTTC.

The chain joins TRBV15 to TRBJ1-3, with D unclear. In germline, CDR1 is LNHNV, CDR2 YYDKDF (reference sequence). This CDR3 spans 19 amino acids. V was pared by 5 bases and J by 0 bases, with 23 bases between. The CDR3 is CATSDRAQGPLSSGNTIYF. The CDR3 DNA follows: TGTGCCACCAGCGACCGGGCCCAAGGACCCCTGAGCTCTGGAAACACCATATATTTT.